These 29 T cell receptor beta chains were sequenced from one sample in a study of Ad26.COV2.S vaccination and SARS-CoV-2 variants. Treatment reported: roughly 20 received Ad26.COV2.S at low or high dose, single or two shots; about 5 received placebo; per-sample allocation not given. Collection of the samples took place on day 63 after the first injection of vaccine or placebo. The protocol was immunoSEQ multiplex PCR, while the TCRdb copy is restricted to in-frame clones and leaves out a portion. The repertoire has 300,000 to 400,000 clones, approximately 90% of them found once; the top ten carry approximately 5.9%. Sequenced material: peripheral blood, taken in a trial of Ad26.COV2.S vaccine versus placebo. These receptors all come from a person aged 18-65 years who received the Ad26.COV2.S COVID-19 vaccine or a placebo.

The V call is TRBV5-5, the J call TRBJ2-2; TRBD1 aligns across 9 bases. The J segment lost 5 bases and the V segment lost 6 bases, leaving 17 bases of the junction unmatched. This CDR3 has 18 residues. The germline V gene has CDR1 SGHKS and CDR2 YYEKEE (reference sequence). Here the CDR3 DNA reads TGTGCCAGCACCCTTGGCTGGGACAGGGACCCTAGGACCGGGGAGCTGTTTTTT. This translates into CASTLGWDRDPRTGELFF.

The genes are TRBV2 and TRBJ2-7, with TRBD1 identical over 9 bases. Germline values: CDR1 SNHLY, CDR2 FYNNEI. The CDR3 extends over 15 amino acids. With 4 bases clipped from V and 0 bases from J, the junction kept 4 bases outside the gene matches. The CDR3 reads CASSVEGQGSYEQYF. DNA for the CDR3: TGTGCCAGCAGTGTTGAGGGACAGGGCTCCTACGAGCAGTACTTC.

V usage is TRBV9 and J usage is TRBJ1-2; a weak D match, TRBD1 (6 bases). Trimming pared 3 bases from V and 4 bases from J, leaving 19 bases between. The CDR3 contains 16 residues. Germline V gene data show CDR1 as SGDLS and CDR2 as YYNGEE. The CDR3 is CASSASPQGQAYGYTF. The DNA for the CDR3 is TGTGCCAGCAGCGCGAGCCCACAGGGTCAGGCCTATGGCTACACCTTC. Filled out from reference TRBV9 and TRBJ1-2, the complete variable domain reads DSGVTQTPKHLITATGQRVTLRCSPRSGDLSVYWYQQSLDQGLQFLIQYYNGEERAKGNILERFSAQQFPDLHSELNLSSLELGDSALYFCASSASPQGQAYGYTFGSGTRLTVV.

The chain combines TRBV5-1 with TRBJ1-1; weak D call: TRBD1 (5 bases). CDR1 and CDR2 from the germline V gene are SGHRS and YFSETQ. The CDR3 is made up of 15 amino acids. The V and J ends lost 0 bases and 0 bases respectively, with 9 bases between them. CDR3: CASSLDEGLNTEAFF. The DNA of the CDR3 is TGCGCCAGCAGCTTGGATGAGGGGTTGAACACTGAAGCTTTCTTT.

V usage is TRBV6-2 or TRBV6-3 and J usage is TRBJ2-1; D remains unclear. The CDR3 runs to 14 residues. V lost 0 bases, J lost 2 bases, and 5 bases lay in between. The germline CDR1 and CDR2 sequences are MNHEY and SVGEGT. CDR3 amino acids: CASSYSNTYNEQFF. The CDR3, as DNA: TGTGCCAGCAGTTACTCGAATACCTACAATGAGCAGTTCTTC.

This chain joins TRBV28 and TRBJ2-7; 9 positions match TRBD2. The CDR3 consists of 15 residues. With 4 bases clipped from V and 0 bases from J, the junction kept 4 bases outside the gene matches. Per the germline V gene, CDR1 is MDHEN and CDR2 is SYDVKM. The CDR3 loop is CASSSAGGSSYEQYF. CDR3 nucleotide sequence: TGTGCCAGCAGTTCAGCGGGAGGAAGCTCCTACGAGCAGTACTTC.

The J gene is TRBJ2-3, the V gene TRBV7-9; D not certain. Per germline, CDR1 SEHNR and CDR2 FQNEAQ (reference sequence). The CDR3 consists of 14 residues. V lost 4 bases to trimming and J lost 6 bases, with 14 bases between them. The CDR3 nucleotides are TGTGCCAGCAGCTCCACCTCCGACGCGGATACGCAGTATTTT. Protein product: CASSSTSDADTQYF.

The CDR3 nucleotides read TGTGCCAGCAGCGCTCAGGGGGCGAGCTCCTACAATGAGCAGTTCTTC. Translated, it gives CASSAQGASSYNEQFF. The chain joins TRBV9 to TRBJ2-1; 8 bases fit TRBD1. The trim removed 3 bases at V and 0 bases at J, leaving 5 bases unmatched. Germline CDR1 SGDLS, CDR2 YYNGEE. The CDR3 sequence is 16 residues long.

The chain uses TRBV5-6 and TRBJ2-7; no reliable D call. Germline V CDR1 and CDR2: SGHDT, YYEEEE. Trimming stripped 0 bases from V and 3 bases from J, with 10 bases between. The length of the CDR3 is 14 residues. The chain's CDR3 is CASSLGVSDYEQYF. For the CDR3, the DNA is TGTGCCAGCAGCTTGGGGGTATCAGACTACGAGCAGTACTTC.

This chain uses TRBV28 with TRBJ2-1; a weak D match, TRBD2 (5 bases). The germline V gene has CDR1 MDHEN and CDR2 SYDVKM. This CDR3 is built from 14 residues. V was shortened by 4 bases and J by 4 bases, with 11 bases between the two germline ends. CDR3 DNA: TGTGCCAGCAGTTGGGAGCGGAAATACAATGAGCAGTTCTTC. The encoded protein is CASSWERKYNEQFF.

The V gene is TRBV5-1, the J gene TRBJ2-5, with TRBD1 as a possible D gene (7 bases). Germline CDR1 is SGHRS and CDR2 is YFSETQ. Trimming shortened V by 7 bases and J by 5 bases, and 15 bases separated the two germline ends. This CDR3 has 13 residues. CDR3 sequence: CASGRGAGETQYF. The CDR3 nucleotides read TGCGCCAGCGGCAGGGGGGCTGGGGAGACCCAGTACTTC.

This CDR3 reads CASSQGLDGTEAFF. The CDR3 bases are TGTGCCAGCAGCCAAGGTTTGGATGGCACTGAAGCTTTCTTT. This chain connects TRBV4-2 to TRBJ1-1; D not resolved. Trimming took 1 base from V and 4 from J, leaving 10 bases between them. Looked up from germline, CDR1 is LGHNA and CDR2 is YNFKEQ. CDR3 size: 14 residues.

Here the CDR3 reads CASSIVTSGVRDTQYF. The CDR3 nucleotides read TGTGCCAGTAGTATAGTAACTAGCGGGGTGAGAGATACGCAGTATTTT. The chain is built from TRBV19 and TRBJ2-3; 10 bases are shared with TRBD2. Germline V gene lookup returns CDR1 LNHDA and CDR2 SQIVND (reference sequence). The CDR3 consists of 16 residues. V shed 1 base, J shed 5 bases, and the junction held 6 bases outside the gene matches.

This chain connects TRBV12-5 to TRBJ1-2; D call uncertain. Germline V gives CDR1 LGHNT, CDR2 FRNRAP. Trimming shortened V by 0 bases and J by 6 bases, and 2 bases separated the two germline ends. CDR3 length: 11 amino acids. DNA for the CDR3: TGTGCTAGTGGTTTGGTTCATGGCTACACCTTC. It yields the protein CASGLVHGYTF.

This clone was picked up one time. V is TRBV2 and J is TRBJ2-7; D not certain. The CDR3 runs 11 residues. Germline CDR1 and CDR2: SNHLY and FYNNEI. The V and J ends lost 7 bases and 3 bases respectively, with 7 bases between them. CDR3 sequence reads: CASNLSYEQYF. The CDR3 DNA reads TGTGCCAGCAATTTAAGCTACGAGCAGTACTTC.

The chain employs TRBV27 and TRBJ1-2; D ambiguous. CDR1 and CDR2 (germline): MNHEY, SMNVEV (reference sequence). Trimming stripped 3 bases from V and 5 bases from J, with 22 bases between. The CDR3 length is 17 residues. In DNA form, the CDR3 reads TGTGCCAGCAGTTTTCTTAGTGTGGCATCCCAAAGATATGGCTACACCTTC. Protein sequence: CASSFLSVASQRYGYTF.

A single count supports this clone. This chain uses TRBV9 with TRBJ2-3, with 9 bases matching TRBD1. Germline V gene data show CDR1 as SGDLS and CDR2 as YYNGEE. This CDR3 contains 14 residues. V lost 5 bases, J lost 4 bases, and 5 bases stayed unmatched. CDR3 bases: TGTGCCAGCAGAAAGGGACAGGGAGCAGATACGCAGTATTTT. It is translated as CASRKGQGADTQYF.

The chain links TRBV30 to TRBJ2-7; no clear D gene. CDR1 is GTSNPN, CDR2 SVGIG, per germline (reference sequence). This CDR3 contains 15 residues. V shed 0 bases and J shed 5 bases, with 17 bases lying between them. Here the CDR3 reads CAWSVPDQLSHEQYF. The DNA of the CDR3 is TGTGCCTGGAGTGTACCCGACCAACTCAGCCACGAGCAGTACTTC.

Points on this clone: Other DNA sequences in the sample encode the same CDR3. This sequence joins TRBV7-3 and TRBJ2-3; no clear D gene. Trimming left V 0 bases short and J 5 bases short, with 6 bases between. The germline CDR1 and CDR2 sequences are SGHTA and FQGTGA. The CDR3 covers 13 residues. DNA for the CDR3: TGTGCCAGCAGCTTAACAGTCAAAGATACGCAGTATTTT. It is translated as CASSLTVKDTQYF.

This clone has only one observation. The chain employs TRBV7-2 and TRBJ2-1; a possible D gene is TRBD1 (6 bases). There are 15 residues in the CDR3. Germline V gene lookup returns CDR1 SGHTA and CDR2 FQGNSA. Deletions cut 1 base from V and 4 bases from J, with 11 bases between. CDR3 sequence: CASSLDGTQYNEQFF. The CDR3 region has the DNA TGTGCCAGCAGCTTAGATGGGACACAATACAATGAGCAGTTCTTC.

The V and J genes are TRBV3-1 (or the pseudogene TRBV3-2) and TRBJ1-3; D uncertain. CDR3 length: 15 amino acids. V shed 4 bases and J shed 0 bases, with 10 bases lying between them. Germline CDR1 LGHDT, CDR2 YNNKEL (reference sequence). This CDR3 reads CASSLQTASGNTIYF. CDR3 sequence (DNA): TGTGCCAGCAGCCTCCAGACGGCCTCTGGAAACACCATATATTTT.

The chain recombines TRBV27 with TRBJ2-5, with D perhaps matching TRBD1 or TRBD2 (6 bases each). The germline V gene encodes CDR1 MNHEY and CDR2 SMNVEV (reference sequence). With 8 bases removed from V and 4 bases from J, the gap between germline ends came to 14 bases. The CDR3 runs to 13 residues. The chain's CDR3 is CASRRGVGETQYF. In nucleotides, the CDR3 is TGTGCCAGCCGAAGGGGGGTAGGAGAGACCCAGTACTTC.

J is TRBJ2-1 and V is TRBV6-5; D is uncertain. CDR3 size: 13 residues. Deletions cut 4 bases from V and 0 bases from J, with 4 bases between. Germline V gene data show CDR1 as MNHEY and CDR2 as SVGAGI. The CDR3 DNA reads TGTGCCAGCAGTTTTGGCTCCTACAATGAGCAGTTCTTC. This encodes CASSFGSYNEQFF.

The CDR3 here is CAWSDAVTEAFF. In DNA form, the CDR3 reads TGTGCCTGGAGTGACGCAGTGACTGAAGCTTTCTTT. V and J are TRBV30 and TRBJ1-1, with unresolved D. CDR3 size: 12 residues. Per the germline V gene, CDR1 is GTSNPN and CDR2 is SVGIG (reference sequence). V lost 1 base, J lost 5 bases, and 8 bases lay in between.

This chain connects TRBV3-1 (or the pseudogene TRBV3-2) to TRBJ1-6; 8 bases align to TRBD1. Germline CDR1 and CDR2: LGHDT and YNNKEL (reference sequence). The length of the CDR3 is 16 residues. The trim removed 4 bases at V and 5 bases at J, leaving 7 bases unmatched. The chain's CDR3 is CASSLGQGRNNSPLHF. The CDR3 DNA follows: TGTGCCAGCAGCCTCGGACAGGGAAGGAATAATTCACCCCTCCACTTT.

This sequence joins TRBV5-1 and TRBJ2-3; unclear D gene. This CDR3 has 13 residues. Germline CDR1 is SGHRS and CDR2 is YFSETQ. V was shortened by 5 bases and J by 8 bases, with 15 bases between the two germline ends. The CDR3 sequence: CASSLTSLRTQYF. The CDR3 nucleotides are TGCGCCAGCAGTCTCACCTCGTTGCGTACGCAGTATTTT.

There are a few counts of this clone. The rearrangement links TRBV9 to TRBJ2-4, with D unresolved. V was clipped by 0 bases and J by 1 base, with 11 bases between them. The CDR3 sequence is 16 residues long. The germline CDR1 and CDR2 sequences are SGDLS and YYNGEE. The DNA of the CDR3 is TGTGCCAGCAGCGTAGGAATAGGCCGGGCCAAAAACATTCAGTACTTC. This codes for CASSVGIGRAKNIQYF.

Notes on this clone: Other DNA sequences from this sample encode an identical CDR3 as well. The chain couples TRBV12-3 or TRBV12-4 to TRBJ1-1; tentative D call: TRBD1 (5 bases). This CDR3 spans 13 amino acids. The V end was cut by 3 bases, the J end by 4 bases, with 9 bases between. The CDR3 DNA reads TGTGCCAGCAGTTTTGGGCAGGGCACTGAAGCTTTCTTT. This translates into CASSFGQGTEAFF.

With respect to this clone: Other nucleotide sequences in the sample specify the same CDR3. The chain carries TRBV18 and TRBJ2-5; D is perhaps TRBD1 or TRBD2 (5 bases each). The CDR3 runs to 13 residues. Germline V gene lookup returns CDR1 KGHSH and CDR2 LQKENI. Trimming took 2 bases from V and 5 from J, leaving 9 bases between them. The CDR3 is CASSPGGVETQYF. Written as DNA, the CDR3 is TGTGCCAGCTCACCAGGGGGAGTGGAGACCCAGTACTTC.